Shown below are 28 T cell receptor beta chains from a single sample sequenced in a study of blood T cells in healthy people across ages (dated by TCRdb to between 2014 and 2017). The library relied on 5' RACE. TCRdb records Illumina HiSeq 2500 as the sequencer. A second PCR of 7 to 11 cycles was run with a J-beta primer mix and a sample-barcoded 5' primer. Starting from the raw public reads, TCRdb applied fastp trimming at Q25, assembled clones with MiXCR and retained in-frame beta chains. For every CDR3 protein sequence, its rows merge into one entry that carries the most common genes and DNA. In all, the sample holds over 1,200,000 distinct CDR3 sequences, and roughly 60% of those were seen once. Over 5.5% of the sample goes to the ten largest clones. Sequenced: blood. These receptors came from a man between 18 and 29 years old in good health.

This clonotype showed up just once. For the CDR3, the DNA is TGCAGTGCGCACAGGACTAGCGGGGAGTCTTACAATGAGCAGTTCTTC. It is translated as CSAHRTSGESYNEQFF. This chain uses TRBV20-1 with TRBJ2-1, with 12 bases that match TRBD2. The CDR3 runs 16 residues. The V gene's germline CDR1 is DFQATT and CDR2 SNEGSKA (reference sequence). The V and J ends lost 6 bases and 4 bases, in that order; junction bases with no gene match: 10.

This rearrangement joins TRBV27 to TRBJ2-1; D remains ambiguous. Germline CDR1 is MNHEY and CDR2 is SMNVEV (reference sequence). This CDR3 is built from 14 residues. The V and J ends lost 3 bases and 2 bases respectively, with 8 bases between them. The CDR3 is CASSLLVPYNEQFF. In DNA form, the CDR3 reads TGTGCCAGCAGTTTGTTGGTCCCCTACAATGAGCAGTTCTTC.

Only a few counts were recorded for this clonotype. V is TRBV4-1 and J is TRBJ2-3; possible D gene TRBD1, 7 bases. Trimming took 4 bases from V and 4 from J, leaving 18 bases between them. Germline values: CDR1 MGHRA, CDR2 YSYEKL. CDR3 length: 16 residues. This CDR3 is CASSLLAQGPSDTQYF. CDR3 sequence (DNA): TGCGCCAGCAGCCTACTAGCACAGGGGCCTTCAGATACGCAGTATTTT.

This clonotype was recorded only once. V and J are TRBV7-2 and TRBJ2-7; weak D call: TRBD1 (5 bases). The V gene lost 4 bases and the J gene lost 3 bases, with 13 bases spanning the gap. The CDR3 loop spans 14 amino acids. The germline V gene encodes CDR1 SGHTA and CDR2 FQGNSA. The CDR3 nucleotides read TGTGCCAGCAGCTCTGGGGCCTCCTACTACGAGCAGTACTTC. The encoded protein is CASSSGASYYEQYF.

As DNA, the CDR3 is TGTGCCAGCAGTCGGGCCCCGGGCAGCTCCTACGAGCAGTACTTC. It yields the protein CASSRAPGSSYEQYF. V is TRBV27 and J is TRBJ2-7; D uncertain. The V gene lost 5 bases and the J gene lost 0 bases, with 14 bases spanning the gap. This CDR3 comprises 15 residues. CDR1 is MNHEY and CDR2 is SMNVEV in the germline V gene (reference sequence).

The chain combines TRBV5-5 with TRBJ1-5; 8 bases agree with TRBD1. In germline, CDR1 is SGHKS, CDR2 YYEKEE (reference sequence). The CDR3 length is 15 residues. V lost 4 bases, J lost 3 bases, and 6 bases stayed unmatched. CDR3: CASSADRVLNQPQHF. The DNA for the CDR3 is TGTGCCAGCAGCGCGGACAGGGTGCTCAATCAGCCCCAGCATTTT.

The chain recombines TRBV4-1 with TRBJ2-4; 10 bases are shared with TRBD1. Judging by the DNA end, TRBJ2-5 fits better; the J call may be wrong. The germline CDR1 and CDR2 sequences are MGHRA and YSYEKL. The CDR3 has 16 residues. CDR3 loop: CASSEVTGGARETQYF. CDR3 in DNA: TGCGCCAGCAGCGAAGTGACAGGGGGCGCGCGGGAGACCCAGTACTTC.

The chain joins TRBV20-1 to TRBJ2-7; 10 nucleotides line up with TRBD2. This CDR3 contains 12 residues. Germline lookup yields CDR1 DFQATT and CDR2 SNEGSKA (reference sequence). Trimming at V came to 2 bases and at J to 5 bases, leaving 0 bases not matched to a gene. CDR3 in DNA: TGCAGTGCTAGACTAGCGGGAGACGAGCAGTACTTC. This encodes CSARLAGDEQYF.

The chain combines TRBV7-8 with TRBJ2-4, with a weak D call TRBD1 (5 bases). Germline values: CDR1 SGHVS, CDR2 FQNEAQ. The CDR3 has 17 residues. V dropped 3 bases and J dropped 3 bases, with 18 bases sitting between them. In nucleotides, the CDR3 is TGTGCCAGCAGCTTTTTTGGGGCCTCTTCGGGCAAAAACATTCAGTACTTC. Its translation: CASSFFGASSGKNIQYF.

This chain uses TRBV5-1 with TRBJ2-4, with D possibly matching TRBD2 (6 bases). The length of the CDR3 is 13 residues. Between the trimmed V and J ends, which lost 5 bases and 5 bases, there was a span of 11 bases. Per the germline V gene, CDR1 is SGHRS and CDR2 is YFSETQ. The CDR3 spells CASRAGRENIQYF. CDR3 DNA: TGCGCCAGCAGGGCGGGGCGGGAAAACATTCAGTACTTC.

This clonotype came up a few times. DNA of the CDR3: TGCAGCGTTGCAGAGACAGGGGGAACAGATACGCAGTATTTT. It codes for CSVAETGGTDTQYF. The V gene is TRBV29-1, the J gene TRBJ2-3, with 9 bases aligning to TRBD1. The trim removed 4 bases at V and 3 bases at J, leaving 5 bases unmatched. Looked up from germline, CDR1 is SQVTM and CDR2 is ANQGSEA. This CDR3 spans 14 amino acids.

The J gene is TRBJ2-3, the V gene TRBV15; no definite D call. From germline, CDR1 is LNHNV and CDR2 YYDKDF (reference sequence). The V end lost 0 bases, the J end lost 6 bases, and 4 bases lay between the germline ends. The CDR3 is 12 residues long. CDR3 protein: CATSRDSDTQYF. DNA for the CDR3: TGTGCCACCAGCAGAGACTCGGATACGCAGTATTTT.

The CDR3: CASSPRGLSTDTQYF. DNA of the CDR3: TGTGCCAGCAGCCCCCGGGGGCTCTCGACAGATACGCAGTATTTT. This chain uses TRBV13 with TRBJ2-3; D is tentatively TRBD1 or TRBD2 (6 bases each). This CDR3 has 15 residues. Germline lookup yields CDR1 PRHDT and CDR2 FYEKMQ (reference sequence). The V gene lost 5 bases and the J gene lost 3 bases, with 15 bases spanning the gap. The full variable domain, completed using reference TRBV13 and TRBJ2-3, is AAGVIQSPRHLIKEKRETATLKCYPIPRHDTVYWYQQGPGQDPQFLISFYEKMQSDKGSIPDRFSAQQFSDYHSELNMSSLELGDSALYFCASSPRGLSTDTQYFGPGTRLTVL.

The chain combines TRBV11-2 with TRBJ1-2; D may be TRBD1 (6 bases). V was shortened by 4 bases and J by 3 bases, with 12 bases between the two germline ends. CDR1 SGHAT and CDR2 FQNNGV come from the germline V gene. This CDR3 has 14 residues. The CDR3 DNA is TGTGCCAGCAGCTCGGGACAACCAGACTATGGCTACACCTTC. It translates to CASSSGQPDYGYTF.

This clonotype was counted between two and nine times. This chain joins TRBV20-1 and TRBJ1-6; a weak D match, TRBD1 (5 bases). Trimming stripped 5 bases from V and 2 bases from J, with 13 bases between. The CDR3 loop spans 15 amino acids. The germline gives CDR1 DFQATT, CDR2 SNEGSKA (reference sequence). In nucleotides, the CDR3 is TGCAGTGCTCGGGGCAGGGCAGCCTATAATTCACCCCTCCACTTT. It encodes CSARGRAAYNSPLHF.

In the case of this clonotype: At one end the junction does not follow the germline gene, possibly because of a read error. The chain links TRBV9 to TRBJ1-1, with D unresolved. Per germline, CDR1 SGDLS and CDR2 YYNGEE. The CDR3 spans 13 residues. This CDR3 reads CASSVYSSTEAFF. CDR3 DNA sequence: TGCGCCAGCAGCGTATACAGTTCCACTGAAGCTTTCTTT.

This clonotype was recorded once. The V and J genes are TRBV5-6 and TRBJ2-3, with TRBD1 as a possible D gene (5 bases). This CDR3 has 12 residues. V was shortened by 4 bases and J by 8 bases, with 11 bases between the two germline ends. Germline-derived CDR1 and CDR2 are SGHDT and YYEEEE. DNA for the CDR3: TGTGCCAGCAGCCAGACAGTGACTACGCAGTATTTT. Translating it yields CASSQTVTTQYF.

The rearrangement links TRBV5-1 to TRBJ2-3; 8 bases agree with TRBD1. Per the germline V gene, CDR1 is SGHRS and CDR2 is YFSETQ. There are 14 residues in the CDR3. Germline trimming cut 4 bases from V and 5 bases from J; bases unmatched to any gene: 6. CDR3 nucleotides: TGCGCCAGCAGCCCGGACAGGGAAGGAGATACGCAGTATTTT. Translated: CASSPDREGDTQYF.

This chain joins TRBV21-1 and TRBJ2-5; TRBD2 is the table's D call and was not checked against the DNA. TRBV21-1 represents a pseudogene. The CDR3 runs 17 residues. In DNA, the CDR3 is TGTGCCAGCAGCAAAGACAGGGTAGCGGGAGGAATGGAGACCCAGTACTTC. Encoded protein: CASSKDRVAGGMETQYF.

V usage is TRBV5-1 and J usage is TRBJ2-7, with TRBD1 matching over 7 bases. The V gene end was trimmed by 3 bases and the J gene end by 4 bases; junction bases not matched to a gene: 13. CDR3 length equals 16 residues. Germline CDR1 reads SGHRS; CDR2 reads YFSETQ. The CDR3 protein is CASSSQGVLLTYEQYF. The DNA for the CDR3 is TGCGCCAGCAGCTCTCAGGGGGTCCTCTTGACTTACGAGCAGTACTTC.

The rearrangement links TRBV5-1 to TRBJ2-3; D gene uncertain. Trimming left V 7 bases short and J 1 base short, with 10 bases between. The germline gives CDR1 SGHRS, CDR2 YFSETQ. This CDR3 contains 13 residues. CDR3 amino acids: CASQSRGTDTQYF. The CDR3 region has the DNA TGCGCCAGCCAAAGCCGGGGCACAGATACGCAGTATTTT.

This sequence joins TRBV18 and TRBJ1-5; perhaps TRBD1 as D (5 bases). The CDR3 contains 14 residues. CDR1 and CDR2 from the germline V gene are KGHSH and LQKENI. V was clipped by 2 bases and J by 6 bases, with 11 bases between them. The CDR3 region has the DNA TGTGCCAGCTCACCAGCAGGGAAGAGTCAGCCCCAGCATTTT. This codes for CASSPAGKSQPQHF.

Here the CDR3 DNA reads TGTGCCAGCAGCCCCCGGACAGGCGCAAGCACAGATACGCAGTATTTT. Protein product: CASSPRTGASTDTQYF. V gene TRBV13 combines with J gene TRBJ2-3; 7 positions agree with TRBD1. The germline V gene encodes CDR1 PRHDT and CDR2 FYEKMQ (reference sequence). This CDR3 contains 16 residues. Trimming cost V 5 bases and J 0 bases; bases outside gene matches: 8.

The chain combines TRBV7-9 with TRBJ2-1, with TRBD2 matching 11 bases. CDR3 size: 15 residues. The V and J ends lost 5 bases and 7 bases, in that order; junction bases with no gene match: 7. Germline V CDR1 and CDR2: SEHNR, FQNEAQ (reference sequence). CDR3 in DNA: TGTGCCAGCAGCATTTCCGGGACTAGCGGAAATGAGCAGTTCTTC. Translating gives CASSISGTSGNEQFF.

This chain joins TRBV6-5 and TRBJ2-4; D tentatively reads TRBD1 or TRBD2 (5 bases each). CDR3 length equals 13 residues. CDR1 is MNHEY and CDR2 is SVGAGI in the germline V gene. V was shortened by 2 bases and J by 7 bases, with 9 bases between the two germline ends. In DNA form, the CDR3 reads TGTGCCAGCAGTTACGCAGGGACCAACATTCAGTACTTC. This translates into CASSYAGTNIQYF.

V gene TRBV6-2 or TRBV6-3 combines with J gene TRBJ2-3; 7 nucleotides align to TRBD2. Germline CDR1 and CDR2: MNHEY and SVGEGT. Unmatched junction bases numbered 12, after V lost 2 bases and J lost 1 base. This CDR3 is 18 amino acids long. The DNA for the CDR3 is TGTGCCAGCAGTTACGAGGTCGGTGCGGGAGAGCGCACAGATACGCAGTATTTT. Translation: CASSYEVGAGERTDTQYF.

The chain joins TRBV9 to TRBJ2-7; D is uncertain. The CDR3 totals 14 residues. Germline V gene data show CDR1 as SGDLS and CDR2 as YYNGEE. Deletions cut 4 bases from V and 3 bases from J, with 14 bases between. The CDR3 DNA follows: TGTGCCAGCAGCCCCCTCCGACGAGGCTACGAGCAGTACTTC. As protein: CASSPLRRGYEQYF.

V and J are TRBV7-9 and TRBJ2-3; TRBD1 aligns across 7 bases. The CDR3 is 19 residues long. The junction had 15 bases not matched to a gene; V was cut back by 1 base and J by 2 bases. CDR1 is SEHNR, CDR2 FQNEAQ, per germline (reference sequence). The CDR3 sequence: CASSLGRFTGAASTDTQYF. CDR3 DNA: TGTGCCAGCAGCTTAGGGCGCTTCACAGGGGCCGCTTCCACAGATACGCAGTATTTT.